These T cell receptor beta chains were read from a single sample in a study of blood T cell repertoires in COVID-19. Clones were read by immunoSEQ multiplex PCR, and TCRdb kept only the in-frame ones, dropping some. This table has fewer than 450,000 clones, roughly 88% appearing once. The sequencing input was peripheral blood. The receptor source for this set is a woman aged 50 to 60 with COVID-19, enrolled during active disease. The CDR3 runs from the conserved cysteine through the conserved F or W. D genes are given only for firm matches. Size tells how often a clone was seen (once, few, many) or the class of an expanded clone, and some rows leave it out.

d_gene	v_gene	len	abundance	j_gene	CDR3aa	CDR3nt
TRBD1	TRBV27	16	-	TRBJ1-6	CASSLSGQGINSPLHF	TGTGCCAGCAGTTTATCGGGACAGGGGATTAATTCACCCCTCCACTTT
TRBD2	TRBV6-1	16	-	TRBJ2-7	CASSESVLGLADEQYF	TGTGCCAGCAGTGAAAGTGTGTTGGGACTAGCGGACGAGCAGTACTTC
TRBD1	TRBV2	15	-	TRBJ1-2	CASTPSGQAHYGYTF	TGTGCCAGCACGCCATCCGGACAGGCGCACTATGGCTACACCTTC
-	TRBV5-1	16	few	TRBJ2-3	CASSLVLTGSPRTQYF	TGCGCCAGCAGCTTGGTTTTGACTGGATCTCCAAGGACGCAGTATTTT
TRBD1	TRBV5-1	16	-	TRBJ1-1	CASSSGTGGGGTEAFF	TGCGCCAGCAGCTCCGGAACAGGGGGCGGAGGCACTGAAGCTTTCTTT
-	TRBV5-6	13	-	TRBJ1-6	CASSLFDGGPLHF	TGTGCCAGCAGCTTGTTTGACGGAGGACCCCTCCACTTT
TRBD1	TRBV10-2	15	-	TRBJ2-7	CASTTGGVGSREQYF	TGCGCCAGCACTACAGGGGGCGTTGGGTCACGCGAGCAGTACTTC
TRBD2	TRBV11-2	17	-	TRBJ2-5	CASSLDPAGGPEETQYF	TGTGCCAGCAGCTTAGACCCAGCGGGGGGGCCGGAAGAGACCCAGTACTTC
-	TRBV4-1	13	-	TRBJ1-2	CASSHRESYGYTF	TGCGCCAGCAGCCACAGGGAATCCTATGGCTACACCTTC
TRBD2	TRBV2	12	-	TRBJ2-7	CARGTSSYEQYF	TGTGCCAGGGGGACTAGCTCCTACGAGCAGTACTTC
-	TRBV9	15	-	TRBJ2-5	CASSPRGGMGETQYF	TGTGCCAGCAGCCCCCGTGGCGGCATGGGAGAGACCCAGTACTTC
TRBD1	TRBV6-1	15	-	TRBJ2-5	CASSLGTGPQETQYF	TGTGCCAGCAGTCTCGGGACAGGACCGCAAGAGACCCAGTACTTC
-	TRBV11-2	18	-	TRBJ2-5	CASSFRGGGRGARETQYF	TGTGCCAGCAGCTTTCGAGGTGGCGGACGGGGGGCCAGGGAGACCCAGTACTTC
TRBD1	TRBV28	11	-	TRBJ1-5	CASSYGTGQHF	TGTGCCAGCAGCTACGGGACAGGACAACATTTT
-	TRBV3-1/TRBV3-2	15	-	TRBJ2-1	CASSPVRGSYNEQFF	TGTGCCAGCAGCCCGGTTAGGGGATCATACAATGAGCAGTTCTTC
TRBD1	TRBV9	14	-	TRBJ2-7	CASSARDSSYEQYF	TGTGCCAGCAGCGCCCGGGACAGTTCCTACGAGCAGTACTTC
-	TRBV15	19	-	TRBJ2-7	CATSRDRAEGPRLQGEQYF	TGTGCCACCAGCAGAGATCGAGCTGAGGGCCCCAGGCTTCAAGGCGAGCAGTACTTC
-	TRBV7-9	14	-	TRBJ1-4	CASSLGVANEKLFF	TGTGCCAGCAGTCTCGGGGTGGCTAATGAAAAACTGTTTTTT
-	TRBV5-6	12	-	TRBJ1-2	CASSSLRQGYTF	TGTGCCAGCAGCTCCCTCAGGCAAGGCTACACCTTC
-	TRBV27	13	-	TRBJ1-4	CASRPTEVEKLFF	TGTGCCAGCAGACCCACCGAGGTTGAAAAACTGTTTTTT
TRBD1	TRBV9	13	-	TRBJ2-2	CASGTGNTGELFF	TGTGCCAGCGGGACAGGCAACACCGGGGAGCTGTTTTTT
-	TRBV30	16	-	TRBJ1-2	CASVAQGSRRGYGYTF	TGTGCCTCCGTCGCGCAGGGTAGTAGGCGAGGCTATGGCTACACCTTC
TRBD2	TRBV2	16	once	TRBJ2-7	CASSEGLAGGLYEQYF	TGTGCCAGCAGTGAAGGGCTAGCGGGGGGGCTCTACGAGCAGTACTTC
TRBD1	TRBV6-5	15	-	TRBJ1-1	CASSYLGTGATEAFF	TGTGCCAGCAGTTACTTGGGGACAGGGGCTACTGAAGCTTTCTTT
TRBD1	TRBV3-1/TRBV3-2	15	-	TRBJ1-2	CASSQDHATGYGYTF	TGTGCCAGCAGCCAAGATCATGCGACAGGGTATGGCTACACCTTC
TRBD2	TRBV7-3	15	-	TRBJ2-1	CASSLRLAGGYEQFF	TGTGCCAGCAGCTTAAGGCTAGCGGGGGGTTATGAGCAGTTCTTC
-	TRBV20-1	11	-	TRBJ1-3	CSARGGNTIYF	TGCAGTGCCCGAGGGGGAAACACCATATATTTT
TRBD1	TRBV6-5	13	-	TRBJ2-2	CASRDRATGELFF	TGTGCCAGCAGAGACAGGGCCACCGGGGAGCTGTTTTTT
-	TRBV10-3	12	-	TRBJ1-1	CAISPDIYEAFF	TGTGCCATCAGTCCGGACATTTACGAGGCTTTCTTT
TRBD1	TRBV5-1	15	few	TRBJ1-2	CASSLTGGAGGGYTF	TGCGCCAGCAGCCTGACAGGGGGCGCAGGGGGTGGCTACACCTTC
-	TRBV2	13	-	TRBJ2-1	CASSDSGAGEQFF	TGTGCCAGCAGTGATTCAGGGGCGGGTGAGCAGTTCTTC
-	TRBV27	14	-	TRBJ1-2	CASSPYPTGSGYTF	TGTGCCAGCAGTCCTTACCCCACAGGGAGCGGCTACACCTTC
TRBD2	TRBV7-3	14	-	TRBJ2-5	CASSSGGSAGTQYF	TGTGCCAGCAGCTCGGGGGGGTCCGCGGGGACCCAGTACTTC
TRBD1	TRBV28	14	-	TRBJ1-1	CASSIRGQGAEAFF	TGTGCCAGCAGTATAAGGGGACAGGGGGCTGAAGCTTTCTTT
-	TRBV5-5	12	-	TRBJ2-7	CASSSTAYEQYF	TGTGCCAGCAGCTCCACGGCCTACGAGCAGTACTTC
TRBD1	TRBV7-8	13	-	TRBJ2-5	CASSSGQQETQYF	TGTGCCAGCAGCTCGGGACAGCAAGAGACCCAGTACTTC
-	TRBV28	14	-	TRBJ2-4	CASSLKGQGNIQYF	TGTGCCAGCAGTTTGAAGGGCCAGGGAAACATTCAGTACTTC
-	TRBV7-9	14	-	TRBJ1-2	CASSLGVRNYGYTF	TGTGCCAGCAGCTTAGGAGTACGGAACTATGGCTACACCTTC
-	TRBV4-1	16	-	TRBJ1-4	CASSQGGPFISEKLFF	TGCGCCAGCAGCCAAGGGGGGCCCTTCATCAGTGAAAAACTGTTTTTT
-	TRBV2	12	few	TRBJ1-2	CASSEATRSNTF	TGTGCCAGCAGTGAAGCGACTAGGTCTAACACCTTC
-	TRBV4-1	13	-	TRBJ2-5	CASSDGIQETQYF	TGCGCCAGCAGCGACGGGATACAAGAGACCCAGTACTTC
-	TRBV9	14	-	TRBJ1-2	CASSAFVGGVGYTF	TGTGCCAGCAGCGCATTCGTCGGGGGGGTAGGCTACACCTTC
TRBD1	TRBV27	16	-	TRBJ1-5	CASSSMRGTGHQPQHF	TGTGCCAGCAGTTCGATGCGGGGGACAGGGCATCAGCCCCAGCATTTT
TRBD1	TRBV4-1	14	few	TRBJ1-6	CASSQVDRDSPLHF	TGCGCCAGCAGCCAGGTAGACAGGGACTCACCCCTCCACTTT
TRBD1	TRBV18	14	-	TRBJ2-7	CASSPPTGSYEQYF	TGTGCCAGCTCACCGCCGACAGGGTCCTACGAGCAGTACTTC